These 2 T cell receptor beta chains were sequenced from one sample in a study of blood T cell repertoires in COVID-19. The assay was immunoSEQ multiplex PCR, and TCRdb's table has in-frame clones only and misses some. This table holds about 70,000 clones, approximately 83% found once. The sample was peripheral blood. Every receptor here comes from a man between 35 and 55 years old with COVID-19, enrolled during active disease.

The rearrangement joins TRBV3-1 (or the pseudogene TRBV3-2) to TRBJ1-2; D is unresolved. The V and J ends lost 3 bases and 3 bases respectively, with 11 bases between them. CDR1 is LGHDT, CDR2 YNNKEL, per germline (reference sequence). The CDR3 has 14 amino acids. CDR3 nucleotides: TGTGCCAGCAGCCAGGAGGGAGGCGACTATGGCTACACCTTC. Translating gives CASSQEGGDYGYTF.

The chain uses TRBV5-1 and TRBJ2-5; a weak D match, TRBD2 (6 bases). CDR1 is SGHRS and CDR2 is YFSETQ in the germline V gene. Trimming took 0 bases from V and 4 from J, leaving 10 bases between them. This CDR3 has 14 residues. The CDR3 protein is CASSLEAGRETQYF. In nucleotides, the CDR3 is TGCGCCAGCAGCTTGGAGGCGGGGCGAGAGACCCAGTACTTC.